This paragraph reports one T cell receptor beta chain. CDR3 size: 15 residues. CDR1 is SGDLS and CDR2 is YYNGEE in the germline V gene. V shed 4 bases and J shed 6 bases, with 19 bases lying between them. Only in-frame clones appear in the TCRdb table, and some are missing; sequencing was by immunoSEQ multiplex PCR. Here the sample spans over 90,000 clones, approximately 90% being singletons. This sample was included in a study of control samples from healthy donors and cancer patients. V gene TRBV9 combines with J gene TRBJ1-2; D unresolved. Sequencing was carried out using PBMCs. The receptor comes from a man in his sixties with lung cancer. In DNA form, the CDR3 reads TGTGCCAGCAGCTATCGAGGTTTGCCAAATGATGGCTACACCTTC. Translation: CASSYRGLPNDGYTF.